These 6 T cell receptor beta chains were all obtained from the same sample, sequenced in a study of blood T cell repertoires in COVID-19. Sequencing used immunoSEQ multiplex PCR; TCRdb keeps in-frame clones, though not all of them. The table lists roughly 250,000 clones, nearly 90% of them singletons. Input material: peripheral blood. These receptors were obtained from a woman between 40 and 55 years old who had recovered from COVID-19.

The V call is TRBV12-3 or TRBV12-4, the J call TRBJ1-1; 7 bases match TRBD1. CDR3 length equals 12 residues. Trimming cost V 5 bases and J 13 bases; bases outside gene matches: 10. CDR3 residues: CASSPAGTEHFF. In DNA, the CDR3 is TGTGCCAGCAGTCCTGCCGGGACAGAGCATTTCTTT.

This chain connects TRBV3-1 (or the pseudogene TRBV3-2) to TRBJ2-7; 10 nucleotides align to TRBD2. The V and J ends lost 9 bases and 2 bases, in that order; junction bases with no gene match: 4. The CDR3 totals 13 residues. Germline CDR1 reads LGHDT; CDR2 reads YNNKEL (reference sequence). CDR3 residues: CARLAGDTYEQYF. The DNA of the CDR3 is TGTGCCAGGCTAGCGGGAGACACCTACGAGCAGTACTTC.

This chain links TRBV10-3 with TRBJ1-2; 7 bases are a match to TRBD1. This CDR3 comprises 15 residues. V was clipped by 10 bases and J by 4 bases; unmatched bases: 15. Germline-derived CDR1 and CDR2 are ENHRY and SYGVKD. This CDR3 is CATQLTGTEGYGYTF. As DNA, the CDR3 is TGTGCCACTCAACTTACCGGGACAGAGGGCTATGGCTACACCTTC.

The V gene is TRBV28, the J gene TRBJ1-4; D uncertain. The CDR3 is made up of 16 amino acids. Per germline, CDR1 MDHEN and CDR2 SYDVKM. Deletions cut 4 bases from V and 8 bases from J, with 20 bases between. Here the CDR3 reads CASSSTAPNPGEKLFF. The DNA of the CDR3 is TGTGCCAGCAGTTCAACGGCCCCAAACCCCGGGGAAAAACTGTTTTTT.

Here the CDR3 reads CASSIYLGEGNQPQHF. CDR3 DNA: TGTGCCAGTAGTATCTATCTGGGGGAGGGGAATCAGCCCCAGCATTTT. The rearrangement joins TRBV19 to TRBJ1-5; weak D call: TRBD1 (5 bases). The V and J ends lost 3 bases and 4 bases respectively, with 16 bases between them. Germline-derived CDR1 and CDR2 are LNHDA and SQIVND (reference sequence). The CDR3 spans 16 residues.

The chain is built from TRBV7-2 and TRBJ1-2; a possible D gene is TRBD1 (5 bases). The CDR3 totals 16 residues. CDR1 and CDR2 (germline): SGHTA, FQGNSA. The V end was cut by 5 bases, the J end by 10 bases, with 26 bases between. As DNA, the CDR3 is TGTGCCAGCAGCATCAGGCCGGGGGGGAAATTTGATTACTACACCTTC. Amino acids: CASSIRPGGKFDYYTF.